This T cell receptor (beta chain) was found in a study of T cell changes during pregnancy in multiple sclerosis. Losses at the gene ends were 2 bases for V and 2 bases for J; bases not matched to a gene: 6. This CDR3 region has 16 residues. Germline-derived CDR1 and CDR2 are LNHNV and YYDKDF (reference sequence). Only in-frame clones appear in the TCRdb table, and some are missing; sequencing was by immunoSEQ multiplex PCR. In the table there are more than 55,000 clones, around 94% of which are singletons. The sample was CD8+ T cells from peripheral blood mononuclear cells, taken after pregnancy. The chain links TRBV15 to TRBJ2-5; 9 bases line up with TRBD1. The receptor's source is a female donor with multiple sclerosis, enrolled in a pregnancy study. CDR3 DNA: TGTGCCACCAGCAGATTGTCGGGACAGGGTCAAGAGACCCAGTACTTC. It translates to CATSRLSGQGQETQYF.